This TCR beta chain was recorded in a study of a mutant IDH1 vaccine in newly diagnosed glioma. V lost 1 base and J 8 bases, leaving 9 bases between the germline ends. The CDR3 is 13 residues long. Germline-derived CDR1 and CDR2 are MNHEY and SMNVEV (reference sequence). The repertoire was sequenced with immunoSEQ multiplex PCR; TCRdb's copy has only in-frame clones and lacks some. The sample shows approximately 67,000 clones, around 83% of them seen only once. As for time point: baseline, week 1 (first vaccination visit). Noted treatment: pre-vaccination baseline after standard-of-care therapy. Sequenced here: peripheral blood mononuclear cells (PBMCs), sampled from a glioma patient treated with radiotherapy, temozolomide or both. The chain links TRBV27 to TRBJ1-5, with D unclear. The source of this sequence is a woman between 18 and 30 years old with glioma. Some clones in this sample may be carry-over from other donors' samples. For the CDR3, the DNA is TGTGCCAGCAGTTTATGGCCCGATAAGCCCCAGCATTTT. Translation gives CASSLWPDKPQHF.